Here is one T cell receptor (beta chain) with its context. The data are from a study of blood T cell repertoires in COVID-19. At the level of the study: Samples came from the United States, Italy and Spain, spanning acute and convalescent COVID-19. Nucleic acid was either cDNA or gDNA, and it came from T cells, B-cell-depleted T cells, or PBMCs.

Under the authors' procedure: Researchers report that nucleated cell counts were estimated from reference gene primer amplification. Using immunoSEQ multiplex PCR, the repertoire was profiled, and TCRdb retains in-frame clones only, with some absent. V and J calls and clone size are copied from that table; D and trimming were computed from the DNA. This table has over 110,000 clones, roughly 76% appearing once. Between the trimmed V and J ends, which lost 4 bases and 0 bases, there was a span of 7 bases. Per germline, CDR1 LNHNV and CDR2 YYDKDF (reference sequence). This CDR3 spans 14 amino acids. This clonotype was sampled from an elderly man with acute or convalescent COVID-19. Specimen: peripheral blood. The chain recombines TRBV15 with TRBJ1-5; D perhaps matches TRBD1 (5 bases). The CDR3 reads CATSTRASNQPQHF. DNA of the CDR3: TGTGCCACCAGCACCAGGGCTAGCAATCAGCCCCAGCATTTT.